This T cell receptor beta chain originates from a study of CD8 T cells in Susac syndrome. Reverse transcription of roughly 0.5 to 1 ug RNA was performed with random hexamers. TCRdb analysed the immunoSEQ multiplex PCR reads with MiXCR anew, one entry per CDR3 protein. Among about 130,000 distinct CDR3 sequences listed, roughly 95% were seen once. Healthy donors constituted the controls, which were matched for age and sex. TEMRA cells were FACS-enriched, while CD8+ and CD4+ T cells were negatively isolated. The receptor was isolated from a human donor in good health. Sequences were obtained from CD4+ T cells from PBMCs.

CDR3 nucleotides: TGTGCCAGTAGTAGGTCTAGCGGTGACAATGAGCAGTTCTTC. It encodes CASSRSSGDNEQFF. The chain has TRBV19 and TRBJ2-1; TRBD2 matches at 7 bases. This CDR3 contains 14 residues. With V trimmed by 4 bases and J by 5 bases, 5 bases remained unmatched. Germline V gene sequence: CDR1 LNHDA, CDR2 SQIVND (reference sequence). Based on the CDR3 plus reference TRBV19 and TRBJ2-1, the full variable domain is DGGITQSPKYLFRKEGQNVTLSCEQNLNHDAMYWYRQDPGQGLRLIYYSQIVNDFQKGDIAEGYSVSREKKESFPLTVTSAQKNPTAFYLCASSRSSGDNEQFFGPGTRLTVL.